What follows describes a single T cell receptor (beta chain). The entry originates in a study of CD8 T cells in Susac syndrome. CDR3 length equals 11 residues. V gave up 5 bases and J gave up 6 bases; unmatched junction bases: 1. Germline CDR1 reads SQVTM; CDR2 reads ANQGSEA. The RNA input was 0.5 to 1 ug, and it was reverse transcribed with random hexamers. In TCRdb, the immunoSEQ multiplex PCR reads were re-called with MiXCR into one record per CDR3 protein. The repertoire has 95,000 to 150,000 distinct CDR3 sequences, just under 95% of them found once; the top ten carry about 0.29%. Material for sequencing was CD8+ T cells from PBMCs. The sequence derives from a human donor with Susac syndrome. The V and J genes are TRBV29-1 and TRBJ1-1; 9 bases align to TRBD1. CDR3 in DNA: TGCAGCGTTCGGGACAGGGCTGAAGCTTTCTTT. Translation gives CSVRDRAEAFF.